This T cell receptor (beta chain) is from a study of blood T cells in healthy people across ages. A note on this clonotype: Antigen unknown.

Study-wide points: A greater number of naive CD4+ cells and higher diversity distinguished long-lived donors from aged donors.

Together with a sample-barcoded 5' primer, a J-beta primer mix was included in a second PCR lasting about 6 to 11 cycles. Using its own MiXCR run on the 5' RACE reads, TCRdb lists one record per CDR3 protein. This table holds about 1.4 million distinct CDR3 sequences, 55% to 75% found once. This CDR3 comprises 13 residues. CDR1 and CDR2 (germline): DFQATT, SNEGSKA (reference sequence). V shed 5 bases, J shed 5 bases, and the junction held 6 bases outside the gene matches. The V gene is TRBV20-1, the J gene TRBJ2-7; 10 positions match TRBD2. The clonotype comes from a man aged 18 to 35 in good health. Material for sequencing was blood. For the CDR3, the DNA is TGCAGTGCTCCCGGGACTAGCGTCCACGAGCAGTACTTC. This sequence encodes CSAPGTSVHEQYF.